A selection of T cell receptor beta chains follows, all from one sample in a study of CD8+CD57+ T cells in acquired aplastic anemia. TCRdb independently ran MiXCR on the reads; one entry per CDR3 protein. The table shows just over 450,000 distinct CDR3 sequences, with approximately 33% occurring only once. The material sequenced was sorted CD4+, CD8+, or CD8+CD57+ T cells (not recorded which) from PBMCs. The receptors come from a human donor with aplastic anemia. The CDR3 runs from the conserved cysteine through the conserved F or W. The D gene is left open where the match is weak. Part of the rows lack a size; the others show once, few, many or a class for expanded clones.

.	TRBJ2-5	few	TRBV20-1	CSARDGRGAQETQYF	TGCAGTGCTAGAGATGGGAGGGGGGCCCAAGAGACCCAGTACTTC
.	TRBJ1-5	.	TRBV10-3	CASGGVPGGTSNQPQHF	TGTGCCAGTGGAGGTGTTCCCGGGGGTACAAGCAATCAGCCCCAGCATTTT
TRBD2	TRBJ2-1	.	TRBV5-1	CASSLALAGYNEQFF	TGCGCCAGCAGCTTGGCACTAGCGGGCTACAATGAGCAGTTCTTC
.	TRBJ2-3	.	TRBV5-6	CASSFAVEGPQYF	TGTGCCAGCAGCTTCGCAGTCGAGGGTCCGCAGTATTTT
TRBD2	TRBJ2-1	.	TRBV24-1	CATSVETSFISNEQFF	TGTGCCACCAGTGTTGAGACTAGCTTCATTTCCAATGAGCAGTTCTTC
TRBD2	TRBJ2-7	.	TRBV7-2	CASSLEPTGGHEQYF	TGTGCCAGCAGCTTAGAGCCAACGGGAGGGCACGAGCAGTACTTC
TRBD1	TRBJ1-4	many	TRBV2	CASSLQGRGEKLFF	TGTGCCAGCAGCTTACAGGGGAGAGGTGAAAAACTGTTTTTT
.	TRBJ1-5	.	TRBV20-1	CSARVMGDTHSNQPQHF	TGCAGTGCTAGAGTAATGGGGGACACCCATAGCAATCAGCCCCAGCATTTT
.	TRBJ1-1	many	TRBV9	CASSVGSGWSTEAFF	TGTGCCAGCAGCGTAGGGAGCGGGTGGAGCACTGAAGCTTTCTTT
TRBD1	TRBJ1-5	.	TRBV20-1	CSATDRGDQPQHF	TGCAGTGCCACAGACAGGGGCGATCAGCCCCAGCATTTT
TRBD2	TRBJ2-5	many	TRBV20-1	CSISGSRETQYF	TGCAGTATTAGCGGGAGTAGAGAGACCCAGTACTTC
TRBD1	TRBJ1-2	.	TRBV6-1	CASGQGNYGYTF	TGTGCCAGCGGACAGGGGAACTATGGCTACACCTTC
TRBD1	TRBJ1-2	many	TRBV19	CASSYIRGRASDYGYTF	TGTGCCAGTAGTTATATTAGGGGGCGCGCGTCGGACTATGGCTACACCTTC
.	TRBJ1-1	many	TRBV29-1	CSGCRGTTEAFF	TGCAGCGGATGCAGAGGAACGACTGAAGCTTTCTTT
.	TRBJ2-2	.	TRBV2	CASTGELFF	TGTGCCAGCACAGGGGAGCTGTTTTTT
.	TRBJ1-2	many	TRBV15	CATSSLGGYGYTF	TGTGCCACCAGCAGTTTAGGGGGCTATGGCTACACCTTC
.	TRBJ2-7	many	TRBV19	CASSPPPQGTYEQYF	TGTGCCAGTAGTCCCCCCCCACAGGGTACCTACGAGCAGTACTTC
TRBD1	TRBJ1-2	.	TRBV15	CATSSWTGGYTF	TGTGCCACCAGCAGCTGGACAGGTGGCTACACCTTC
TRBD2	TRBJ2-3	.	TRBV11-2	CASSLEVAGGTDTQYF	TGTGCCAGCAGCCTTGAGGTAGCGGGGGGCACAGATACGCAGTATTTT
.	TRBJ2-1	.	TRBV18	CASSPQESSYNEQFF	TGTGCCAGCTCACCACAGGAGAGCTCCTACAATGAGCAGTTCTTC
.	TRBJ1-6	.	TRBV5-4	CASSLPAGGSSPLHF	TGTGCCAGCAGCTTACCCGCGGGAGGCAGTTCACCCCTCCACTTT
.	TRBJ1-2	many	TRBV2	CASSEMKGATF	TGTGCCAGCAGTGAAATGAAAGGAGCCACCTTC
.	TRBJ2-2	few	TRBV5-6	CASSLQWSGELFF	TGTGCCAGCAGCTTGCAATGGTCCGGGGAGCTGTTTTTT
TRBD2	TRBJ2-5	many	TRBV19	CASEETSGRSETQYF	TGTGCCAGTGAAGAGACTAGCGGGAGATCGGAGACCCAGTACTTC
.	TRBJ2-7	.	TRBV3-1	CASSQLPASDSSYEQYF	TGTGCCAGCAGCCAGCTCCCCGCTAGCGACAGCTCCTACGAGCAGTACTTC
.	TRBJ2-2	.	TRBV24-1	CATSGPSRRGYTGELFF	TGTGCCACCAGTGGCCCTAGCAGAAGGGGATATACCGGGGAGCTGTTTTTT
.	TRBJ1-1	few	TRBV4-3	CASSQGGRGNTEAFF	TGCGCCAGCAGCCAAGGTGGGAGAGGGAACACTGAAGCTTTCTTT
.	TRBJ1-2	few	TRBV30	CAWMALYYGYTF	TGTGCCTGGATGGCCCTATACTATGGCTACACCTTC
.	TRBJ2-2	.	TRBV7-2	CASSLRHSLAGELFF	TGTGCCAGCAGCCTACGGCATAGTTTGGCCGGGGAGCTGTTTTTT
.	TRBJ1-2	few	TRBV28	CASTPTVFSYDGYTF	TGTGCCAGCACCCCTACGGTATTCAGCTATGATGGCTACACCTTC
.	TRBJ1-1	once	TRBV9	CASSPKPRGTEAFF	TGTGCCAGCAGCCCAAAACCGAGGGGTACTGAAGCTTTCTTT
TRBD2	TRBJ2-7	.	TRBV4-2	CASSQDPSGPYEQYF	TGTGCCAGCAGCCAAGACCCTAGCGGTCCCTACGAGCAGTACTTC
.	TRBJ2-7	many	TRBV19	CASSIDMDGLYEQYF	TGTGCCAGTAGTATAGATATGGACGGCCTCTACGAGCAGTACTTC
TRBD1	TRBJ1-4	.	TRBV5-5	CASSLRGPTNEKLFF	TGTGCCAGCAGCTTGAGGGGGCCGACTAATGAAAAACTGTTTTTT
.	TRBJ2-1	few	TRBV11-1	CASSPLRGGYNEQFF	TGTGCCAGCAGCCCACTGAGGGGGGGATACAATGAGCAGTTCTTC
.	TRBJ2-3	.	TRBV11-1	CASSFRGLSTDTQYF	TGTGCCAGCAGCTTTAGGGGACTTAGCACAGATACGCAGTATTTT
.	TRBJ1-6	many	TRBV12-3/TRBV12-4	CASSRPEFPLHF	TGTGCCAGCAGTCGGCCCGAGTTCCCCCTCCACTTT
.	TRBJ2-3	many	TRBV9	CASSVDTDTQYF	TGTGCCAGCAGCGTAGACACAGATACGCAGTATTTT
TRBD2	TRBJ2-3	.	TRBV2	CASSDPSWGGLITDTQYF	TGTGCCAGCAGTGACCCCTCCTGGGGGGGACTCATCACAGATACGCAGTATTTT
.	TRBJ2-2	.	TRBV6-1	CASRSTIGPNTGELFF	TGTGCCAGCAGGAGTACAATAGGACCGAACACCGGGGAGCTGTTTTTT
.	TRBJ2-2	few	TRBV9	CASSVDALAGELFF	TGTGCCAGCAGCGTGGACGCATTAGCGGGGGAGCTGTTTTTT
.	TRBJ1-2	many	TRBV24-1	CATSDSSSQGYGYTF	TGTGCCACCAGTGATTCGAGTTCCCAGGGTTATGGCTACACCTTC
TRBD1	TRBJ1-5	many	TRBV10-3	CAISRTGENQPQHF	TGTGCCATCAGTCGGACAGGGGAGAATCAGCCCCAGCATTTT
TRBD2	TRBJ2-6	few	TRBV12-3/TRBV12-4	CASIILATNSGANVLTF	TGTGCCAGCATTATACTAGCGACAAACTCTGGGGCCAACGTCCTGACTTTC